This TCR beta chain was documented in a study of cytomegalovirus exposure and HLA in healthy donors. Trimming took 0 bases from V and 5 from J; bases not matched to a gene: 8. Germline V lookup: CDR1 SQVTM, CDR2 ANQGSEA. The length of the CDR3 is 15 residues. PCR used 60 Vbeta primers and 13 Jbeta primers. Method: immunoSEQ multiplex PCR; TCRdb's copy keeps in-frame clones and lacks some. The sample gives under 200,000 clones, roughly four fifths of which show up once; approximately 2.1% is in the top ten. Nominal health characterized the donors when sampled, though unrecorded immune exposures were likely.

The source of this sequence is a woman younger than 35 in good health and CMV-seronegative. J is TRBJ2-5 and V is TRBV29-1, with 8 bases fitting TRBD2. Sequenced sample: PBMCs. The CDR3 coding sequence is TGCAGCGTTGAAGACCCCGGGAGGGCCAGCGAGACCCAGTACTTC. Translating it yields CSVEDPGRASETQYF.